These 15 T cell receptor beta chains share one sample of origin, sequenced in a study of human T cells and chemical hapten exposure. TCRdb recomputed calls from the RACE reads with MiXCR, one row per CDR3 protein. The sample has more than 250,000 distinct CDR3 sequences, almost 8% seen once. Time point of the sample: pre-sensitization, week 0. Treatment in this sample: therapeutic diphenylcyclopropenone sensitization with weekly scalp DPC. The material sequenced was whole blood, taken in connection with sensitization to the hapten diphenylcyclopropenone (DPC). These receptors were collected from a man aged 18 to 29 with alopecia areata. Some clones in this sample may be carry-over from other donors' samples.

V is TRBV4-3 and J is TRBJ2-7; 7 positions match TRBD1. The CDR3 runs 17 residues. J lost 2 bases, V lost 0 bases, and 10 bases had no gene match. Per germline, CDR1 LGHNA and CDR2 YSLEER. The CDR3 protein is CASSQDKVGQVAYEQYF. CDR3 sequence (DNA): TGCGCCAGCAGCCAAGATAAGGTAGGACAGGTCGCCTACGAGCAGTACTTC.

The CDR3 nucleotides are TGTGCTAGTGGTCCCGACAGCTTTCGAATGAACACTGAAGCTTTCTTT. This encodes CASGPDSFRMNTEAFF. The chain uses TRBV12-5 and TRBJ1-1, with D perhaps matching TRBD1 (5 bases). Germline CDR1 is LGHNT and CDR2 is FRNRAP. V lost 5 bases, J lost 0 bases, and 16 bases lay in between. The CDR3 is 16 amino acids.

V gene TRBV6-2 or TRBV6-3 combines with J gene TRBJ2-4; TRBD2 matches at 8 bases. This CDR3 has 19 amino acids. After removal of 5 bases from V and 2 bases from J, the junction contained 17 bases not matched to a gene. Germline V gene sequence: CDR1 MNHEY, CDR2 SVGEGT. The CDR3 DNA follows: TGTGCCAGCAGTACGAAAGCGGGGGCCTTCGCCCTAACCAAAAACATTCAGTACTTC. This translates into CASSTKAGAFALTKNIQYF.

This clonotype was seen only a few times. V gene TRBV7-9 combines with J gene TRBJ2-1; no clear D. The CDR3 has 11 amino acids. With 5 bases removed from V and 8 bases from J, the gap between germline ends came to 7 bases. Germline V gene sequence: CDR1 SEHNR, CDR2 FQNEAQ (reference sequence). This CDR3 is CASSQMYEQFF. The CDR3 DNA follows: TGTGCCAGCAGCCAAATGTATGAGCAGTTCTTC.

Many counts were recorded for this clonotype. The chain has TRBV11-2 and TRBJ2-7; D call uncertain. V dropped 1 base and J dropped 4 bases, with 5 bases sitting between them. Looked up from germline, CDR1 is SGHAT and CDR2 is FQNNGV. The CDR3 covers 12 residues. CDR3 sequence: CASSLASYEQYF. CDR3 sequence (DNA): TGTGCCAGCAGCTTAGCCAGTTACGAGCAGTACTTC.

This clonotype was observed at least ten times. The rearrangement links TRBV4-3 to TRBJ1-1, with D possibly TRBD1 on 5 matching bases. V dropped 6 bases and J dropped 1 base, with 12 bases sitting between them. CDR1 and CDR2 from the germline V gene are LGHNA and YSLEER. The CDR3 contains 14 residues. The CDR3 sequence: CASRPGASNTEAFF. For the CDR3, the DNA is TGCGCCAGCAGACCCGGGGCATCGAACACTGAAGCTTTCTTT.

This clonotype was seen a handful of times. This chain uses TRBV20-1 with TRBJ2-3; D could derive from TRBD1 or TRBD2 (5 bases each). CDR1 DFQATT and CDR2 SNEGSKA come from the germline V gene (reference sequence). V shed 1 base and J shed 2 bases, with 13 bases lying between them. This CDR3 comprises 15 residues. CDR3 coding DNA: TGCAGTGCTAGAGGGGACGGTGGGGCCACAGATACGCAGTATTTT. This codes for CSARGDGGATDTQYF.

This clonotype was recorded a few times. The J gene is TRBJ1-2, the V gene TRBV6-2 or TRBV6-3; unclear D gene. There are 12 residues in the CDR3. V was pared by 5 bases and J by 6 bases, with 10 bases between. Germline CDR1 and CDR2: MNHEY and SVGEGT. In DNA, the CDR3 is TGTGCCAGCAGTCAGACGCCACATGGCTACACCTTC. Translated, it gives CASSQTPHGYTF.

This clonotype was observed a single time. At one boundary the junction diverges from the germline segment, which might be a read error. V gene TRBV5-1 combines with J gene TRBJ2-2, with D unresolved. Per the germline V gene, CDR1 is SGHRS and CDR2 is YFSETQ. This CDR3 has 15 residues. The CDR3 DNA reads TGCGCTAGCAGCTTTGTTTCGGGGAACACCGGGGAGCTGTTTTTT. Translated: CASSFVSGNTGELFF.

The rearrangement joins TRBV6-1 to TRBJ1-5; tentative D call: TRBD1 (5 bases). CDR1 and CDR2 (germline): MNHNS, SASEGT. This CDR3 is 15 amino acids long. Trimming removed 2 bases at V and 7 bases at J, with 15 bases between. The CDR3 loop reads CASSESGTSGQPQHF. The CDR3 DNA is TGTGCCAGCAGTGAATCTGGGACTTCGGGACAGCCCCAGCATTTT.

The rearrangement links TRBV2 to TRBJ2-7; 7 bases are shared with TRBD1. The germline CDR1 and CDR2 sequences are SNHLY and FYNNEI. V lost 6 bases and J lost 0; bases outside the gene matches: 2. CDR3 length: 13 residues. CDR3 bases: TGTGCCAGCAGACAGGGGCCCTCCTACGAGCAGTACTTC. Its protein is CASRQGPSYEQYF. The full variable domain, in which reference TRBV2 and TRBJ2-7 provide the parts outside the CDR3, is EPEVTQTPSHQVTQMGQEVILRCVPISNHLYFYWYRQILGQKVEFLVSFYNNEISEKSEIFDDQFSVERPDGSNFTLKIRSTKLEDSAMYFCASRQGPSYEQYFGPGTRLTVT.

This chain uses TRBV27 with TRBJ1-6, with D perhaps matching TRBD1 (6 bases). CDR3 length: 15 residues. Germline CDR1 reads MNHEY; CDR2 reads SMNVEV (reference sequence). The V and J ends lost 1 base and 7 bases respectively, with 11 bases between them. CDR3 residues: CASSLFSQGNSPLHF. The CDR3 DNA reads TGTGCCAGCAGTTTATTTTCACAGGGAAATTCACCCCTCCACTTT.

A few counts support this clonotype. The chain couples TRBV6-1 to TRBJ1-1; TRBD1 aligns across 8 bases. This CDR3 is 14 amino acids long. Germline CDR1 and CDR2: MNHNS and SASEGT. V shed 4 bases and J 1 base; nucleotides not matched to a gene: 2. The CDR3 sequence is CASSGGQENTEAFF. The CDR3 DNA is TGTGCCAGCAGTGGGGGACAGGAGAACACTGAAGCTTTCTTT.

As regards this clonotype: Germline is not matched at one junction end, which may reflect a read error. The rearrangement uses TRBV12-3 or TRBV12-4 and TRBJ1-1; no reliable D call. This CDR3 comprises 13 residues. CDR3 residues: CTSSFGGRAEAFF. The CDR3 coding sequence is TGTACCAGCAGTTTTGGCGGGAGGGCTGAAGCTTTCTTT.

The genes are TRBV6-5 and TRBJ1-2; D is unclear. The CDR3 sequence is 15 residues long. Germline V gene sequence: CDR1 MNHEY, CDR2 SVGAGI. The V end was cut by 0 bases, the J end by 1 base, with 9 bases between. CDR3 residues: CASSYSSKGNYGYTF. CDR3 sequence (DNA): TGTGCCAGCAGTTACTCGTCGAAGGGTAACTATGGCTACACCTTC.